The next 7 T cell receptor beta chains were all read from a single sample in a study of T cell responses to AZD1222 COVID-19 vaccine. Produced via immunoSEQ multiplex PCR; TCRdb's table is partial and in-frame only. The table lists 55,000 to 75,000 clones, 60% to 85% of them singletons. The input for sequencing was peripheral blood, taken on day 0 of MenACWY control vaccination. The receptors shown here come from an adult in good health.

The V and J genes are TRBV19 and TRBJ2-1, with 10 bases identical to TRBD1. Germline V gene lookup returns CDR1 LNHDA and CDR2 SQIVND (reference sequence). The CDR3 consists of 15 residues. V shed 4 bases and J 6 bases; nucleotides not matched to a gene: 6. The CDR3 DNA follows: TGTGCCAGTAGTAGCCCGACAGGGGGCCTCAATGAGCAGTTCTTC. It translates to CASSSPTGGLNEQFF.

CDR3 nucleotide sequence: TGTGCCAGCAGTTCTCCTAGCGGGAGTTATACGACCCAGTACTTC. As protein: CASSSPSGSYTTQYF. The rearrangement links TRBV27 to TRBJ2-5; 10 nucleotides match TRBD2. V shed 4 bases, J shed 7 bases, and the junction held 9 bases outside the gene matches. The CDR3 loop spans 15 amino acids. CDR1 is MNHEY, CDR2 SMNVEV, per germline (reference sequence).

V and J are TRBV25-1 and TRBJ2-3; D is unresolved. The CDR3 is made up of 13 amino acids. The ends were cut back, 1 base at V and 2 bases at J, with 4 bases in the middle. Germline V lookup: CDR1 MGHDK, CDR2 SYGVNS. CDR3 DNA: TGTGCCAGCAGTGAATTCTCCACAGATACGCAGTATTTT. It specifies CASSEFSTDTQYF.

The CDR3, as DNA: TGCGCCAGCAGCTTGGACAGGGGGCCTCGGACCCAGTACTTC. Protein sequence: CASSLDRGPRTQYF. The chain couples TRBV5-1 to TRBJ2-5, with 9 bases lining up with TRBD1. CDR1 SGHRS and CDR2 YFSETQ come from the germline V gene. The CDR3 runs to 14 residues. After removal of 0 bases from V and 7 bases from J, the junction contained 4 bases not matched to a gene.

The chain has TRBV28 and TRBJ2-7; possible D gene TRBD2, 7 bases. Deletions cut 6 bases from V and 4 bases from J, with 16 bases between. There are 14 residues in the CDR3. CDR1 and CDR2 (germline): MDHEN, SYDVKM. The CDR3: CASSWGGAGYEQYF. The CDR3 region has the DNA TGTGCCAGCAGCTGGGGGGGCGCGGGATACGAGCAGTACTTC.

J is TRBJ2-5 and V is TRBV6-2 or TRBV6-3, with 8 bases identical to TRBD2. CDR3 length equals 12 residues. Germline CDR1 is MNHEY and CDR2 is SVGEGT. Trimming removed 6 bases from V and 4 bases from J; junction bases left unmatched: 1. The DNA for the CDR3 is TGTGCCAGCAGCGGGGGGGGAGAGACCCAGTACTTC. This sequence encodes CASSGGGETQYF.

This clone came up a few times. The chain employs TRBV6-5 and TRBJ1-1; D not resolved. Trimming cost V 6 bases and J 1 base, with 9 bases left between them. The CDR3 is made up of 13 amino acids. Germline lookup yields CDR1 MNHEY and CDR2 SVGAGI. In DNA form, the CDR3 reads TGTGCCAGCAGCCTACTCGGGAACACTGAAGCTTTCTTT. It is translated as CASSLLGNTEAFF.